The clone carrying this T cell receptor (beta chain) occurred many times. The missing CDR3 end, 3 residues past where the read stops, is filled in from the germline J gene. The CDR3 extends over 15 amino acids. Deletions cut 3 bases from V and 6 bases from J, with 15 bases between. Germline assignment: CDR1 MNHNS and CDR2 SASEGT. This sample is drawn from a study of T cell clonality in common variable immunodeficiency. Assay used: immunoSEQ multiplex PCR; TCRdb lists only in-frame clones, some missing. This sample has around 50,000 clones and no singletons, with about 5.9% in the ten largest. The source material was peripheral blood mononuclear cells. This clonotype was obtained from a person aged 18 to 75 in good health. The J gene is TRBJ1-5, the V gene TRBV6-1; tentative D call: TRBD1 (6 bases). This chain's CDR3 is CASSDGRGGVQPQHF. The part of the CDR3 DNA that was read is TGTGCCAGCAGTGACGGCAGGGGAGGGGTTCAGCCC.